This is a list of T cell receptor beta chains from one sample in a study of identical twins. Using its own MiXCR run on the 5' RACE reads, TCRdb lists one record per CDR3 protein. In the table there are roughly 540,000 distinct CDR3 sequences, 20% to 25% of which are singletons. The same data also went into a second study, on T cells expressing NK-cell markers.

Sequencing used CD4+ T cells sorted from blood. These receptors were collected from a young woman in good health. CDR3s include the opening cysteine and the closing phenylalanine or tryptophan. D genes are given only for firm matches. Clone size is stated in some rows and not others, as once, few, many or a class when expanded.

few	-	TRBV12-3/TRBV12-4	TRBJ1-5	TGTGCCAGCACCAAAGGGGCAGGGCGTCAGCCCCAGCATTTT	CASTKGAGRQPQHF
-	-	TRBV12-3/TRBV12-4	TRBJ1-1	TGTGCCAGCAGCCGGACCGGGCAGGTGAACACTGAAGCTTTCTTT	CASSRTGQVNTEAFF
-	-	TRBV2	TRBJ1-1	TGTGCCAGCAAGGGGGTTAGGTTCCCCACTGAAGCTTTCTTT	CASKGVRFPTEAFF
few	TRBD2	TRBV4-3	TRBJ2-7	TGCGCCAGCAGCCCCCTCTTGATAGCGGGGTTTTCCTACGAGCAGTACTTC	CASSPLLIAGFSYEQYF
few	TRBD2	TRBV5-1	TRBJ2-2	TGCGCCAGCAGCCAGACTAGCCATACCGGGGAGCTGTTTTTT	CASSQTSHTGELFF
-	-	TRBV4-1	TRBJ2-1	TGCGCCAGCAGCCAAGATCAGGGCGTCCTATACAATGAGCAGTTCTTC	CASSQDQGVLYNEQFF
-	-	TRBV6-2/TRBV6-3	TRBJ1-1	TGTGCCACCCTCAGGTCAGGGGCAATTGAAGCTTTCTTT	CATLRSGAIEAFF
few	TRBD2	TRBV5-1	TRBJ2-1	TGCGCCAGCAGCTTGGCCTCGGTAGCGGGGGTCAATGAGCAGTTCTTC	CASSLASVAGVNEQFF
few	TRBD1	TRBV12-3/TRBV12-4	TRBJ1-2	TGTGCCAGCAGCCCCGACAGGGTATCTCTTATAAAAAACTCCTTC	CASSPDRVSLIKNSF
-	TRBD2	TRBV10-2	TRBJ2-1	TGCGCCAGCAGGGGAGCGGGGGGGCAAAATGAGCAGTTCTTC	CASRGAGGQNEQFF
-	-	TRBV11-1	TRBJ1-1	TGTGCCAGCAGATCGCTCCAGGGAGGTACAGCTTTCTTT	CASRSLQGGTAFF
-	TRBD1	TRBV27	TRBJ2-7	TGTGCCAGCAGCACCGGGACAGGGTTTGTCGAGCAGTACTTC	CASSTGTGFVEQYF
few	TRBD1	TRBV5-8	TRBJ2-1	TGTGCCAGCAGCTTGGACAGGGGTTTTTACAATGAGCAGTTCTTC	CASSLDRGFYNEQFF
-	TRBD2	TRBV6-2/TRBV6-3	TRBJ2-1	TGTGCCAGCAGTCCCCGGTCGAAAGCGGGGGGGCTTAGTGAGCAGTTCTTC	CASSPRSKAGGLSEQFF
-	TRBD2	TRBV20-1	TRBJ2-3	TGCAGTGCTAGAGAGGGACTAGCGCAGACAGATACGCAGTATTTT	CSAREGLAQTDTQYF
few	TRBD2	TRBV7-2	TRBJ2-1	TGTGCCAGCAGCAGGGGACTAGTAGTATACAATGAGCAGTTCTTC	CASSRGLVVYNEQFF
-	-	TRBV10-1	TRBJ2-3	TGCGCCAGCAGTGAGGGGGGTTTACCCACAGATACGCAGTATTTT	CASSEGGLPTDTQYF
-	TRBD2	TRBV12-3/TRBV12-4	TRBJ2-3	TGTGCCAGCAGTTTAAGGGTTTCTAGCGGGGGGGAAGGCACAGATACGCAGTATTTT	CASSLRVSSGGEGTDTQYF